The clone carrying this T cell receptor (beta chain) showed up just once. The data are from a study of cytomegalovirus exposure and HLA in healthy donors. This CDR3 has 14 amino acids. J gave up 4 bases and V 4 bases, and 6 bases lay outside the gene matches. The germline V gene encodes CDR1 SEHNR and CDR2 FQNEAQ (reference sequence). Primers for the PCR totalled 60 Vbeta and 13 Jbeta. The table came from immunoSEQ multiplex PCR; TCRdb's copy has only in-frame clones and leaves some out. The table records about 180,000 clones, 70% to 85% of them present only once. Material for sequencing was PBMCs. This receptor was identified in a man in his late teens or twenties in good health and CMV-seronegative. The rearrangement links TRBV7-9 to TRBJ2-7; 8 bases line up with TRBD2. CDR3 region: CASSSGGHEYEQYF. In nucleotides, the CDR3 is TGTGCCAGCAGCTCGGGGGGGCACGAGTACGAGCAGTACTTC.